The rows below give T cell receptor beta chains drawn from one sample of a study of vaccination effects on CD4 cells after COVID-19. Using immunoSEQ multiplex PCR, the repertoire was profiled, and TCRdb retains in-frame clones only, with some absent. The sample holds about 15,000 clones, under 80% seen once. These receptors lack a known antigen. The sequencing here drew on CD4+ T cells from PBMCs cultured with HCoV-NL63 spike peptides, taken after COVID-19 vaccination. Source of these receptors: a human donor who received a COVID-19 vaccine. Each CDR3 is given with its conserved first and last residue.

v_gene	j_gene	CDR3aa
TRBV7-2	TRBJ2-3	CASSSPPGRASSTDTQYF
TRBV9	TRBJ2-5	CASSVDEGTTQYF
TRBV7-2	TRBJ2-1	CASSLGTPRFNEQFF
TRBV6-5	TRBJ1-2	CASSYSSTGNYGYTF
TRBV25-1	TRBJ2-3	CASSEPSGGASGADTQYF
TRBV7-9	TRBJ1-1	CASSPDRTEAFF
TRBV12-3/TRBV12-4	TRBJ2-7	CASSSWVSYEQYF
TRBV6-2/TRBV6-3	TRBJ2-1	CASSYHNEQFF
TRBV9	TRBJ2-3	CASSVVGTSGGGSTDTQYF
TRBV21-1	TRBJ1-2	CASSKGIRRRGDYGYTF
TRBV2	TRBJ2-2	CASSESSGGALSGELFF
TRBV11-2	TRBJ2-7	CASSLMISLYEQYF
TRBV3-1/TRBV3-2	TRBJ2-1	CASSAGIAYNEQFF
TRBV7-9	TRBJ2-5	CASTAGAVQETQYF
TRBV7-2	TRBJ2-3	CASSLRGGTGRLEDTQYF
TRBV2	TRBJ1-1	CASRPTQRVTTQLNTEAFF